A selection of T cell receptor beta chains follows, all from one sample in a study of T cells after yellow fever vaccination. Via MiXCR, TCRdb re-called the 5' RACE reads, giving one row per CDR3 protein. The table shows 340,000 or so distinct CDR3 sequences, with around an eighth occurring only once. This specimen was CD4+ T cells sorted from PBMCs, taken 15 days after the yellow fever booster vaccination. Receptors originate from a man aged 18 to 35 who received the YFV17D yellow fever vaccine. The CDR3 runs from the conserved cysteine through the conserved F or W. A D gene is named only where the DNA matches it firmly. Size tells how often a clone was seen (once, few, many) or the class of an expanded clone, and some rows leave it out.

CASSQGRGWGGRRSPLHF TGTGCCAGCAGCCAAGGCCGGGGATGGGGAGGTCGGAGATCACCCCTCCACTTT TRBJ1-6 . TRBV14 .
CASSPPLYQGLSEQFF TGTGCCAGCTCACCACCGTTATATCAGGGACTAAGTGAGCAGTTCTTC TRBJ2-1 few TRBV18 TRBD2
CSVDSLQDGGAAFF TGCAGCGTTGATTCCTTGCAGGATGGGGGGGCAGCTTTCTTT TRBJ1-1 . TRBV29-1 .
CASSTARGRFNQPQHF TGTGCCAGTAGTACCGCTAGGGGTCGGTTTAATCAGCCCCAGCATTTT TRBJ1-5 . TRBV19 .
CASSPHTTDTQYF TGTGCCAGCAGTCCCCATACAACAGATACGCAGTATTTT TRBJ2-3 few TRBV27 .
CASSSPSGGRLDTQYF TGTGCCAGCAGCTCTCCTAGCGGGGGACGACTGGATACGCAGTATTTT TRBJ2-3 . TRBV7-9 TRBD2
CASSLAGVGSPLHF TGTGCCAGCAGCTTGGCAGGGGTTGGTTCACCCCTCCACTTT TRBJ1-6 . TRBV5-6 .
CASSPAGGGQTQYF TGCGCCAGCAGCCCCGCGGGGGGAGGACAGACCCAGTACTTC TRBJ2-5 . TRBV4-1 TRBD2
CASSLGLEQYF TGTGCCAGCAGCTTGGGTCTCGAGCAGTACTTC TRBJ2-7 few TRBV5-8 .
CASSYSRGLSGANVLTF TGCGCCAGCAGTTATTCCAGGGGGCTTTCTGGGGCCAACGTCCTGACTTTC TRBJ2-6 . TRBV5-1 TRBD1
CASSVQGSTDTQYF TGTGCCAGCAGCGTGCAGGGAAGCACAGATACGCAGTATTTT TRBJ2-3 many TRBV11-1 .
CASSQGSGVRSDTQYF TGTGCCAGCAGCCAAGGATCCGGGGTGCGGTCAGATACGCAGTATTTT TRBJ2-3 few TRBV3-1 .
CASTPTGGLGTTEAFF TGTGCCAGCACTCCAACGGGGGGCTTGGGGACCACTGAAGCTTTCTTT TRBJ1-1 . TRBV9 .
CASSFADYRNEQFF TGTGCCAGCAGCTTCGCGGACTACCGTAATGAGCAGTTCTTC TRBJ2-1 . TRBV7-2 .
CASSPFEGSSGNTIYF TGTGCCAGCAGCCCATTCGAGGGGAGCTCTGGAAACACCATATATTTT TRBJ1-3 many TRBV9 .
CASSYSGQLTEAFF TGTGCCAGCAGTTACTCCGGACAGCTAACTGAAGCTTTCTTT TRBJ1-1 few TRBV6-5 .
CASRSGLSVQETQYF TGTGCCAGCAGGTCGGGACTTTCGGTCCAAGAGACCCAGTACTTC TRBJ2-5 . TRBV6-1 .
CSAVRDSNQPQHF TGCAGTGCGGTCAGGGATAGCAATCAGCCCCAGCATTTT TRBJ1-5 few TRBV20-1 .
CASWGGDTRVLFF TGTGCCAGCTGGGGGGGGGACACCCGGGTGCTGTTTTTT TRBJ2-2 . TRBV3-1 .
CASSWSGGPGTQYF TGTGCCAGCAGTTGGAGCGGGGGTCCCGGGACCCAGTACTTC TRBJ2-5 . TRBV6-5 TRBD2
CASSLSTAQGARGYTF TGTGCCAGCAGCCTTAGTACCGCACAGGGGGCCAGAGGCTACACCTTC TRBJ1-2 many TRBV3-1 TRBD1
CSAATSGGWHGELFF TGCAGTGCTGCAACTAGCGGGGGTTGGCACGGGGAGCTGTTTTTT TRBJ2-2 . TRBV20-1 TRBD2
CASSFDEKLFF TGTGCCAGCAGTTTTGATGAAAAACTGTTTTTT TRBJ1-4 . TRBV12-3/TRBV12-4 .
CASSFVVYTDTQYF TGTGCCAGCAGTTTCGTTGTGTACACAGATACGCAGTATTTT TRBJ2-3 few TRBV12-3/TRBV12-4 .
CASSPSWGSAEAFF TGTGCCAGCAGTCCCAGTTGGGGTTCGGCTGAAGCTTTCTTT TRBJ1-1 few TRBV27 .
CSARDDRAGYTF TGCAGTGCTAGAGATGACAGGGCCGGCTACACCTTC TRBJ1-2 few TRBV20-1 TRBD1
CASSLRLAGYPTQYF TGTGCCAGCAGCCTCCGGCTAGCGGGGTACCCTACGCAGTATTTT TRBJ2-3 few TRBV3-1 TRBD2
CSASGLAGGGADTQYF TGCAGTGCTAGCGGACTAGCGGGGGGCGGGGCAGATACGCAGTATTTT TRBJ2-3 few TRBV20-1 TRBD2